Below are 16 T cell receptor beta chains sequenced from a single sample in a study of regulatory T cells in long-lasting Graves disease. Arm-PCR of CDR3 regions and iRepertoire HTBI primers were the basis on which TCR beta libraries were built. TCRdb re-derived calls from the multiplex PCR reads in MiXCR, one entry per CDR3 protein. In the table there are hundreds of thousands of distinct CDR3 sequences, roughly a sixth of which are singletons. The time point here: newly diagnosed GD, antithyroid drugs for less than 3 months. PBMC RNA was the source of the TCR library. Sample: peripheral blood mononuclear cells (PBMCs), taken at new diagnosis, from a patient treated with antithyroid drugs. Receptor source: a female donor with Graves disease.

This clonotype was detected ten times or more. The V gene is TRBV6-5, the J gene TRBJ2-3; 10 bases match TRBD2. The CDR3 runs to 15 residues. Trimming took 2 bases from V and 6 from J; bases not matched to a gene: 5. The germline V gene has CDR1 MNHEY and CDR2 SVGAGI. CDR3 in DNA: TGTGCCAGCAGTTACAGCGGGAGGGGTTCGGATACGCAGTATTTT. It is translated as CASSYSGRGSDTQYF.

The table lists this clonotype with a count of one. One base away lies a much larger clone, so this may be a sequencing read error. Because the CDR3's place on the DNA is in doubt, the DNA is left out and the CDR3 is given as listed by TCRdb. V gene TRBV7-2 combines with J gene TRBJ1-2; TRBD1 is the table's D call, not checked against the DNA. CDR1 is SGHTA and CDR2 is FQGNSA in the germline V gene. The CDR3 extends over 16 residues, inclusive of both ends. The CDR3 sequence: CASSWGMGTGDYGCTF.

This chain connects TRBV6-2 or TRBV6-3 to TRBJ2-7, with a tentative D call TRBD1 (5 bases). Trimming removed 6 bases at V and 6 bases at J, with 9 bases between. Germline V gene lookup returns CDR1 MNHEY and CDR2 SVGEGT. The CDR3 loop spans 11 amino acids. The CDR3 DNA reads as TGTGCCAGCAGCCGACAGCGCGAGCAGTACTTC. Translation gives CASSRQREQYF.

This clonotype has just a few counts. The chain links TRBV28 to TRBJ1-5; possible D gene TRBD1, 5 bases. The CDR3 contains 15 residues. The germline gives CDR1 MDHEN, CDR2 SYDVKM. Trimming took off 7 bases at V and 2 bases at J, with 15 bases between the two ends. This CDR3 reads CASNPTGIGNQPQHF. Here the CDR3 DNA reads TGTGCCAGCAACCCCACAGGAATAGGCAATCAGCCCCAGCATTTT.

This chain joins TRBV15 and TRBJ1-3, with no clear D. The CDR3 totals 15 residues. From germline, CDR1 is LNHNV and CDR2 YYDKDF (reference sequence). V shed 4 bases and J shed 0 bases, with 10 bases lying between them. The DNA of the CDR3 is TGTGCCACCAGCATCAACGGTTTCTCTGGAAACACCATATATTTT. Protein product: CATSINGFSGNTIYF.

This clonotype was observed many times. The chain has TRBV28 and TRBJ2-1; tentative D call: TRBD1 (6 bases). V gave up 5 bases and J gave up 2 bases, with 13 bases separating them. Germline assignment: CDR1 MDHEN and CDR2 SYDVKM. The CDR3 totals 15 residues. The DNA for the CDR3 is TGTGCCAGCAGTGTAGGGGGATCAACCTACAATGAGCAGTTCTTC. It translates to CASSVGGSTYNEQFF.

This clonotype was recorded at least ten times. A read error may account for a junction end that differs from germline. The chain is built from TRBV5-1 and TRBJ1-1; possibly TRBD1 for D (6 bases). Germline V gives CDR1 SGHRS, CDR2 YFSETQ. The CDR3 sequence is 14 residues long. CDR3 amino acids: CANSLDTGRPKAFF. The CDR3 nucleotides are TGCGCCAACAGCTTGGATACAGGGCGTCCTAAAGCTTTCTTT.

This clonotype was counted many times. The V call is TRBV7-6, the J call TRBJ2-2; D may correspond to TRBD1 or TRBD2 (7 bases each). The CDR3 is 14 residues long. V shed 5 bases and J shed 6 bases, with 13 bases lying between them. In germline, CDR1 is SGHVS, CDR2 FNYEAQ. CDR3 nucleotides: TGTGCCAGCAGCGATCAGGGGGGGGCCGGGGAGCTGTTTTTT. Its translation: CASSDQGGAGELFF.

This sequence joins TRBV9 and TRBJ2-1; 8 bases are a match to TRBD2. Germline lookup yields CDR1 SGDLS and CDR2 YYNGEE. Trimming removed 3 bases from V and 14 bases from J; junction bases left unmatched: 4. CDR3 size: 11 residues. The CDR3 loop reads CASSGGTSKFF. Written as DNA, the CDR3 is TGTGCCAGCAGCGGCGGGACTAGTAAGTTCTTC.

This clonotype was seen many times. V usage is TRBV11-1 and J usage is TRBJ1-1; D is unclear. CDR3 size: 14 residues. Germline V gives CDR1 SGHAT, CDR2 FQDESV (reference sequence). V dropped 5 bases and J dropped 0 bases, with 10 bases sitting between them. The CDR3 spells CASSRGDMNTEAFF. The CDR3 DNA reads TGTGCCAGCAGCCGGGGAGACATGAACACTGAAGCTTTCTTT.

The gene calls are TRBV5-5 and TRBJ2-3; D possibly corresponds to TRBD2 (5 bases). V dropped 4 bases and J dropped 5 bases, with 8 bases sitting between them. The CDR3 covers 12 residues. CDR1 SGHKS and CDR2 YYEKEE come from the germline V gene (reference sequence). CDR3 nucleotides: TGTGCCAGCAGCGACTACGGAGATACGCAGTATTTT. This gives the protein CASSDYGDTQYF. The variable domain in full, completed from reference TRBV5-5 and TRBJ2-3, reads DAGVTQSPTHLIKTRGQQVTLRCSPISGHKSVSWYQQVLGQGPQFIFQYYEKEERGRGNFPDRFSARQFPNYSSELNVNALLLGDSALYLCASSDYGDTQYFGPGTRLTVL.

This clonotype came up many times. The CDR3 protein is CAWSGRHTEAFF. CDR3 nucleotide sequence: TGTGCCTGGAGTGGACGGCACACTGAAGCTTTCTTT. The chain is built from TRBV30 and TRBJ1-1, with unresolved D. This CDR3 has 12 residues. V shed 1 base and J shed 3 bases, with 6 bases lying between them. Germline V gene lookup returns CDR1 GTSNPN and CDR2 SVGIG (reference sequence).

This clonotype was counted at least ten times. This may be a read error: a much more frequent sequence differs by one nucleotide. The rearrangement links TRBV30 to TRBJ1-1; no reliable D call. Per germline, CDR1 GTSNPN and CDR2 SVGIG (reference sequence). V dropped 0 bases and J dropped 4 bases, with 3 bases sitting between them. The CDR3 is 11 residues long. The CDR3 sequence: CAWSVSTEAFF. The DNA for the CDR3 is TGTGCCTGGAGTGTAAGCACTGAAGCTTTCTTT.

This clonotype showed up many times. The CDR3 is CASSLPGTAANTGELFF. The CDR3 DNA reads as TGTGCCAGCAGTCTGCCTGGGACAGCCGCGAACACCGGGGAGCTGTTTTTT. The gene calls are TRBV5-4 and TRBJ2-2; 7 nucleotides align to TRBD1. The CDR3 covers 17 residues. Germline V gene data show CDR1 as SGHNT and CDR2 as YYREEE (reference sequence). Trimming at V came to 5 bases and at J to 0 bases, leaving 10 bases not matched to a gene.

The CDR3 reads CASSFGTSGGAEEQFF. The CDR3 nucleotides are TGTGCCAGCAGCTTTGGGACTAGCGGGGGGGCGGAAGAGCAGTTCTTC. The chain has TRBV11-2 and TRBJ2-1, with TRBD2 matching 16 bases. With V trimmed by 3 bases and J by 10 bases, 6 bases remained unmatched. CDR3 length: 16 residues. The germline V gene encodes CDR1 SGHAT and CDR2 FQNNGV.

This clonotype was picked up many times. CDR3 coding DNA: TGCGCCAGCAGCACAGCGGGGGAGGCAGATACGCAGTATTTT. Its translation is CASSTAGEADTQYF. This chain joins TRBV5-1 and TRBJ2-3; 8 bases line up with TRBD2. The CDR3 runs 14 residues. Germline assignment: CDR1 SGHRS and CDR2 YFSETQ. The J segment lost 4 bases and the V segment lost 4 bases, leaving 5 bases of the junction unmatched.